What follows are 17 T cell receptor beta chains derived from one specimen sequenced in a study of cytomegalovirus exposure and HLA in healthy donors. The PCR contained 60 Vbeta and 13 Jbeta primers. The assay was immunoSEQ multiplex PCR, and TCRdb's table has in-frame clones only and misses some. This repertoire shows some 130,000 clones, around three quarters found once; its top ten account for about 6.8%. The material sequenced was PBMCs. The receptor source for this set is a man between 40 and 49 years old in good health and CMV-seropositive.

The chain is built from TRBV6-6 and TRBJ2-7, with a weak D call TRBD1 (6 bases). This CDR3 is 14 amino acids long. Germline V gene data show CDR1 as MNHNY and CDR2 as SVGAGI (reference sequence). Trimming stripped 6 bases from V and 0 bases from J, with 12 bases between. The CDR3 DNA reads as TGTGCCAGCAGAAAACAGGGCCTCTCCTACGAGCAGTACTTC. It is translated as CASRKQGLSYEQYF.

This rearrangement joins TRBV7-3 to TRBJ2-1; D is perhaps TRBD2 (6 bases). CDR1 is SGHTA, CDR2 FQGTGA, per germline. V was trimmed by 6 bases and J by 8 bases, leaving 20 bases between them. The CDR3 is 15 amino acids. The CDR3 DNA is TGTGCCAGCAGTTTGGGACTCCTTCCGGGGTATGAGCAGTTCTTC. It translates to CASSLGLLPGYEQFF.

In this sample, this clone turned up a few times. The chain links TRBV27 to TRBJ2-1, with D tentatively TRBD2 (6 bases). This CDR3 is 14 amino acids long. CDR1 and CDR2 (germline): MNHEY, SMNVEV (reference sequence). Trimming cost V 5 bases and J 5 bases, with 13 bases left between them. CDR3 in amino acids: CASSPPPGDNEQFF. The CDR3 DNA reads as TGTGCCAGCAGTCCCCCTCCGGGGGACAATGAGCAGTTCTTC.

The V call is TRBV18, the J call TRBJ2-5; D may be TRBD2 (6 bases). V was trimmed by 6 bases and J by 2 bases, leaving 16 bases between them. This CDR3 spans 15 amino acids. Per germline, CDR1 KGHSH and CDR2 LQKENI. Written as DNA, the CDR3 is TGTGCCAGCTCCTACGTCACCGGGAGACAAGAGACCCAGTACTTC. This gives the protein CASSYVTGRQETQYF.

The J gene is TRBJ2-2, the V gene TRBV7-9; 10 bases are shared with TRBD1. Germline V CDR1 and CDR2: SEHNR, FQNEAQ (reference sequence). Trimming took 4 bases from V and 0 from J; bases not matched to a gene: 5. The CDR3 is 17 amino acids. For the CDR3, the DNA is TGTGCCAGCAGCTACAGACAGGGGGCGTCGAACACCGGGGAGCTGTTTTTT. Protein sequence: CASSYRQGASNTGELFF. The full variable domain, in which reference TRBV7-9 and TRBJ2-2 provide the parts outside the CDR3, is DTGVSQNPRHKITKRGQNVTFRCDPISEHNRLYWYRQTLGQGPEFLTYFQNEAQLEKSRLLSDRFSAERPKGSFSTLEIQRTEQGDSAMYLCASSYRQGASNTGELFFGEGSRLTVL.

This clone was found a few times. The chain has TRBV9 and TRBJ2-3; D remains unclear. Per the germline V gene, CDR1 is SGDLS and CDR2 is YYNGEE. The CDR3 is 11 amino acids. V was shortened by 4 bases and J by 5 bases, with 5 bases between the two germline ends. The DNA for the CDR3 is TGTGCCAGCAGCCGAGGAGATACGCAGTATTTT. It yields the protein CASSRGDTQYF.

The rearrangement uses TRBV2 and TRBJ1-1; 8 bases line up with TRBD1. V lost 7 bases and J lost 5; bases outside the gene matches: 6. The CDR3 contains 13 residues. The germline CDR1 and CDR2 sequences are SNHLY and FYNNEI. In DNA form, the CDR3 reads TGTGCCAGCATCCTGACAGGGGAGACTGAAGCTTTCTTT. It is translated as CASILTGETEAFF.

The rearrangement joins TRBV30 to TRBJ1-3; maybe TRBD1 (6 bases). V gave up 1 base and J gave up 2 bases, with 6 bases separating them. In germline, CDR1 is GTSNPN, CDR2 SVGIG (reference sequence). The CDR3 covers 13 residues. The CDR3 loop reads CAWSAGAGNTIYF. The CDR3, as DNA: TGTGCCTGGAGTGCAGGGGCTGGAAACACCATATATTTT.

The CDR3 here is CAWTRDTSGNTIYF. In DNA form, the CDR3 reads TGTGCCTGGACCCGGGACACCTCTGGAAACACCATATATTTT. This chain links TRBV30 with TRBJ1-3, with D maybe TRBD1 (6 bases). The CDR3 is made up of 14 amino acids. Germline loops: CDR1 GTSNPN, CDR2 SVGIG (reference sequence). The V end lost 4 bases, the J end lost 0 bases, and 10 bases lay between the germline ends. Based on the CDR3 plus reference TRBV30 and TRBJ1-3, the full variable domain is SQTIHQWPATLVQPVGSPLSLECTVEGTSNPNLYWYRQAAGRGLQLLFYSVGIGQISSEVPQNLSASRPQDRQFILSSKKLLLSDSGFYLCAWTRDTSGNTIYFGEGSWLTVV.

This clone was seen a few times. This rearrangement joins TRBV6-1 to TRBJ1-2, with D tentatively TRBD1 (5 bases). V shed 5 bases and J shed 6 bases, with 10 bases lying between them. From germline, CDR1 is MNHNS and CDR2 SASEGT. The CDR3 extends over 12 amino acids. The CDR3 reads CASSHGGDGYTF. The CDR3 DNA reads as TGTGCCAGCAGTCACGGAGGGGATGGCTACACCTTC.

The chain links TRBV5-4 to TRBJ1-1; 8 bases line up with TRBD1. Trimming took 5 bases from V and 6 from J; bases not matched to a gene: 6. Germline V gives CDR1 SGHNT, CDR2 YYREEE (reference sequence). CDR3 length: 13 amino acids. CDR3 nucleotide sequence: TGTGCCAGCAGACAGGACAGGGCCTCTGAAGCTTTCTTT. Amino acids: CASRQDRASEAFF. The full variable domain, with the rest looked up from reference TRBV5-4 and TRBJ1-1, is ETGVTQSPTHLIKTRGQQVTLRCSSQSGHNTVSWYQQALGQGPQFIFQYYREEENGRGNFPPRFSGLQFPNYSSELNVNALELDDSALYLCASRQDRASEAFFGQGTRLTVV.

The CDR3 region is CASSPRDSPVGGWGEQFF. The CDR3 DNA is TGTGCCAGCAGCCCCCGAGACTCTCCCGTCGGAGGGTGGGGTGAGCAGTTCTTC. The gene calls are TRBV5-8 and TRBJ2-1; the D gene is possibly TRBD2 (6 bases). V lost 4 bases, J lost 9 bases, and 29 bases lay in between. Germline-derived CDR1 and CDR2 are SGHTS and YDEGEE. CDR3 length equals 18 residues.

This sequence joins TRBV5-1 and TRBJ2-4; a possible D gene is TRBD1 (7 bases). V gave up 3 bases and J gave up 0 bases, with 19 bases separating them. Germline V gives CDR1 SGHRS, CDR2 YFSETQ. The CDR3 has 18 amino acids. CDR3 DNA sequence: TGCGCCAGCAGCTGGAGGGACAGCCTGAATTTAGCCAAAAACATTCAGTACTTC. It is translated as CASSWRDSLNLAKNIQYF.

For this clone: At one end, the junction sequence differs from germline, possibly due to a read error. The chain couples TRBV7-9 to TRBJ2-1, with 8 bases matching TRBD2. The germline CDR1 and CDR2 sequences are SEHNR and FQNEAQ (reference sequence). There are 12 residues in the CDR3. The CDR3 nucleotides are TGTTCCAGCGGGGGAGGTTACAATGAGCAGTTCTTC. This sequence encodes CSSGGGYNEQFF.

The rearrangement joins TRBV5-8 to TRBJ1-2; D possibly corresponds to TRBD1 (5 bases). Trimming took 3 bases from V and 5 from J, leaving 29 bases between them. Germline V gene sequence: CDR1 SGHTS, CDR2 YDEGEE. The CDR3 runs 19 residues. The CDR3 region is CASSSIAQVQAIPGYGYTF. In DNA form, the CDR3 reads TGTGCCAGCAGCTCAATTGCCCAGGTACAGGCCATTCCTGGGTATGGCTACACCTTC.

The rearrangement joins TRBV5-1 to TRBJ2-7, with TRBD1 matching 10 bases. Germline V CDR1 and CDR2: SGHRS, YFSETQ. With 4 bases clipped from V and 2 bases from J, the junction kept 12 bases outside the gene matches. The CDR3 runs 17 residues. This CDR3 is CASSPYPGTGAPYEQYF. Written as DNA, the CDR3 is TGCGCCAGCAGCCCCTACCCCGGGACAGGGGCTCCCTACGAGCAGTACTTC.

The J gene is TRBJ2-7, the V gene TRBV7-9, with 8 bases lining up with TRBD1. From germline, CDR1 is SEHNR and CDR2 FQNEAQ (reference sequence). The CDR3 is 15 residues long. The V gene end was trimmed by 0 bases and the J gene end by 2 bases; junction bases not matched to a gene: 3. This CDR3 is CASSLAPGQAYEQYF. In DNA, the CDR3 is TGTGCCAGCAGCTTAGCCCCGGGACAGGCCTACGAGCAGTACTTC.